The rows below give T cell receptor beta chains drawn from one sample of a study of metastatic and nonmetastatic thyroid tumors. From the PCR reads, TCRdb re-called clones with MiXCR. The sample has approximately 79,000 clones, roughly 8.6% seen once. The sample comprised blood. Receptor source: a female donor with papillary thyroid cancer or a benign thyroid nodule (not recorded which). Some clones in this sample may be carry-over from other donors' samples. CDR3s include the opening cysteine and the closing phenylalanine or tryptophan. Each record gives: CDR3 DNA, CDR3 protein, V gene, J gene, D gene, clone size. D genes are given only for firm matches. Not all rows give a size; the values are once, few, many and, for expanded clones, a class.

CDR3nt: TGTGCCAGCAGCTCACAGGGAACCGGGGAGCTGTTTTTT
CDR3aa: CASSSQGTGELFF
v_gene: TRBV7-3
j_gene: TRBJ2-2
d_gene: -
abundance: -

CDR3nt: TGCAGTGCGAGACAGGGGGCGAACCCCTTAAATGAGCAGTTCTTC
CDR3aa: CSARQGANPLNEQFF
v_gene: TRBV20-1
j_gene: TRBJ2-1
d_gene: TRBD1
abundance: -

CDR3nt: TGTGCCAGCAGAACTAGCGGGGGGGCCAGGGAGACCCAGTACTTC
CDR3aa: CASRTSGGARETQYF
v_gene: TRBV6-2/TRBV6-3
j_gene: TRBJ2-5
d_gene: TRBD2
abundance: many

CDR3nt: TGTGCCAGCAGCTCAATCTACATGAACACTGAAGCTTTCTTT
CDR3aa: CASSSIYMNTEAFF
v_gene: TRBV11-2
j_gene: TRBJ1-1
d_gene: -
abundance: many

CDR3nt: TGTGCCAGCAAGATTGAGGCAGGGAGCTACAATGAGCAGTTCTTC
CDR3aa: CASKIEAGSYNEQFF
v_gene: TRBV6-1
j_gene: TRBJ2-1
d_gene: -
abundance: many

CDR3nt: TGCGCCAGCAGCTGGGGCTATGACAGGGGGCGCGGCACTGAAGCTTTCTTT
CDR3aa: CASSWGYDRGRGTEAFF
v_gene: TRBV5-1
j_gene: TRBJ1-1
d_gene: TRBD1
abundance: many

CDR3nt: TGTGCCAGCAGCCTCGGCAGGGGGGCAGGTGAGCAGTTCTTC
CDR3aa: CASSLGRGAGEQFF
v_gene: TRBV11-2
j_gene: TRBJ2-1
d_gene: -
abundance: many

CDR3nt: TGTGCCAGCAGTTACACGACAATAGCTGTCTCTAGCACAGATACGCAGTATTTT
CDR3aa: CASSYTTIAVSSTDTQYF
v_gene: TRBV6-6
j_gene: TRBJ2-3
d_gene: -
abundance: many

CDR3nt: TGCAGTGCTAGTCCCCGGGGGGCCAGAACAGATACGCAGTATTTT
CDR3aa: CSASPRGARTDTQYF
v_gene: TRBV20-1
j_gene: TRBJ2-3
d_gene: -
abundance: many

CDR3nt: TGTACCAGCAGCGGACCGGACAGGGGGCGGAATGAAAAACTGTTTTTT
CDR3aa: CTSSGPDRGRNEKLFF
v_gene: TRBV5-6
j_gene: TRBJ1-4
d_gene: TRBD1
abundance: -

CDR3nt: TGTGCCAGCAGCTTGCTGGGGCAGACTAGCAATCAGCCCCAGCATTTT
CDR3aa: CASSLLGQTSNQPQHF
v_gene: TRBV5-6
j_gene: TRBJ1-5
d_gene: -
abundance: many

CDR3nt: TGTGCCAGCAGCTCAATGACAGGGAGTTACGAGCAGTACTTC
CDR3aa: CASSSMTGSYEQYF
v_gene: TRBV7-2
j_gene: TRBJ2-7
d_gene: TRBD1
abundance: -

CDR3nt: TGTGCCAGCCGGGCAGGCTTCACCGGGGAGCTGTTTTTT
CDR3aa: CASRAGFTGELFF
v_gene: TRBV6-1
j_gene: TRBJ2-2
d_gene: -
abundance: many

CDR3nt: TGTGCCAGCAGTACCGGGACAGGGACGGGTTTCTTT
CDR3aa: CASSTGTGTGFF
v_gene: TRBV6-2/TRBV6-3
j_gene: TRBJ1-1
d_gene: TRBD1
abundance: many

CDR3nt: TGTGCCAGCAGCCGGGGACTAGCGGGGTGGTGGACCCAGTACTTC
CDR3aa: CASSRGLAGWWTQYF
v_gene: TRBV7-7
j_gene: TRBJ2-5
d_gene: TRBD2
abundance: many

CDR3nt: TGTGCCAGCAGCTTTTTTGGGGCCAACGTCCTGACTTTC
CDR3aa: CASSFFGANVLTF
v_gene: TRBV7-3
j_gene: TRBJ2-6
d_gene: -
abundance: -

CDR3nt: TGTGCCAGCGGGCGCCCCGGGGCGCTGGAAAAACTGTTTTTT
CDR3aa: CASGRPGALEKLFF
v_gene: TRBV27
j_gene: TRBJ1-4
d_gene: -
abundance: -

CDR3nt: TGTGCCAGCAGCTTAGGTGGGACAGGGGGCGGCGGCCAGTACTTC
CDR3aa: CASSLGGTGGGGQYF
v_gene: TRBV7-2
j_gene: TRBJ2-5
d_gene: TRBD1
abundance: many